The entry below gives a single T cell receptor (beta chain) sequence along with its context. This record comes from a study of technical replicates of blood from a few donors. The method was immunoSEQ multiplex PCR; TCRdb's version includes in-frame clones alone and lacks a portion of them. The sample contains 65,000 to 80,000 clones, under 99% of which appear only once. This CDR3 comprises 15 residues. Germline loops: CDR1 LGHNA, CDR2 YSLEER. Germline trimming cut 0 bases from V and 5 bases from J; bases unmatched to any gene: 5. Sequences were obtained from T cells isolated from PBMCs. The genes are TRBV4-3 and TRBJ2-7; 9 bases are a match to TRBD2. This TCR derives from a human donor in good health. The CDR3, as DNA: TGCGCCAGCAGCCAAGAAGCGGGAGGAACCCACGAGCAGTACTTC. It is translated as CASSQEAGGTHEQYF.